The clone carrying this TCR beta chain is medium-sized (0.01 to 0.1%) by share. The antigen is unknown. Individually, TCR cDNA molecules were each labelled with a unique molecular identifier. TCRdb re-called the 5' RACE reads with MiXCR, one entry per CDR3 protein. This table holds roughly 6,300 distinct CDR3 sequences, around 1.3% found once. The data derive from a study of spatial heterogeneity in lung cancer. General study findings and limits: How many expanded intratumoral alpha and beta TCRs were present tracked the tumor mutation count, which was a count of nonsynonymous mutations.

As for time point: sample taken at primary tumor resection. The donor group consisted of roughly 70 patients who had untreated, early-stage non-small cell lung cancer. V gave up 0 bases and J gave up 0 bases; unmatched junction bases: 5. CDR1 is SGDLS, CDR2 YYNGEE, per germline. The CDR3 runs 18 residues. This sequence joins TRBV9 and TRBJ2-6; 8 bases align to TRBD1. The sequence was obtained from a male donor with early-stage non-small cell lung cancer. This specimen consisted of lung tumor tissue, obtained at surgery. CDR3 bases: TGTGCCAGCAGCGTAGCTGAGGGGACAGGCTCTGGGGCCAACGTCCTGACTTTC. Protein product: CASSVAEGTGSGANVLTF.